Listed here are 10 T cell receptor beta chains from one sample, sequenced in a study of cytomegalovirus exposure and HLA in healthy donors. The PCR contained 60 Vbeta and 13 Jbeta primers. TCRdb's table, derived via immunoSEQ multiplex PCR, lists solely in-frame clones and lacks some. The table records 150,000 to 200,000 clones, more than 70% of them present only once. Sequencing was carried out using PBMCs. The receptors originated from a man between 18 and 35 years old in good health and CMV-seropositive.

The rearrangement joins TRBV27 to TRBJ1-5, with unresolved D. This CDR3 region has 13 residues. Germline CDR1 reads MNHEY; CDR2 reads SMNVEV (reference sequence). The V end lost 3 bases, the J end lost 5 bases, and 8 bases lay between the germline ends. CDR3 nucleotides: TGTGCCAGCAGTTTTCGTCGGGATCAGCCCCAGCATTTT. Its protein is CASSFRRDQPQHF.

J is TRBJ2-7 and V is TRBV28; 11 bases align to TRBD1. The J segment lost 6 bases and the V segment lost 1 base, leaving 8 bases of the junction unmatched. There are 16 residues in the CDR3. CDR1 is MDHEN and CDR2 is SYDVKM in the germline V gene. The CDR3 is CASSLLRTGGMGEQYF. The CDR3 nucleotides read TGTGCCAGCAGTTTATTGCGGACAGGGGGCATGGGCGAGCAGTACTTC.

The chain is built from TRBV19 and TRBJ1-5; D gene ambiguous. The CDR3 covers 13 residues. V shed 5 bases and J shed 3 bases, with 8 bases lying between them. Germline assignment: CDR1 LNHDA and CDR2 SQIVND (reference sequence). The CDR3 DNA is TGTGCCAGTAGTCGGGATACCAATCAGCCCCAGCATTTT. Encoded protein: CASSRDTNQPQHF.

This chain links TRBV6-5 with TRBJ2-7; perhaps TRBD1 as D (7 bases). The CDR3 length is 14 residues. From germline, CDR1 is MNHEY and CDR2 SVGAGI. Deletions cut 7 bases from V and 0 bases from J, with 13 bases between. The CDR3 protein is CASTRQGLSYEQYF. For the CDR3, the DNA is TGTGCCAGCACCAGACAGGGACTCTCCTACGAGCAGTACTTC.

Comments on this clone: A junction boundary mismatches the germline segment, possibly from a read error. This chain joins TRBV28 and TRBJ2-2, with D maybe TRBD1 (7 bases). The CDR3 covers 14 residues. Germline assignment: CDR1 MDHEN and CDR2 SYDVKM. CDR3 amino acids: CASRDRRRTGGLFF. The CDR3 DNA reads as TGTGCCAGCAGGGACAGGAGAAGGACCGGGGGGCTGTTTTTT.

The chain combines TRBV4-2 with TRBJ2-1; D call uncertain. From germline, CDR1 is LGHNA and CDR2 YNFKEQ. V lost 0 bases and J 0 bases, leaving 15 bases between the germline ends. This CDR3 region has 18 residues. CDR3 coding DNA: TGTGCCAGCAGCCAAGATATCCCCGCGGCGGACTCCTACAATGAGCAGTTCTTC. It codes for CASSQDIPAADSYNEQFF.

DNA of the CDR3: TGTGCCAGCTCACCATCTCTTCCAGAGGGCCCTTTATTCCACCACAATGAGCAGTTCTTC. Translating gives CASSPSLPEGPLFHHNEQFF. This sequence joins TRBV18 and TRBJ2-1; a possible D gene is TRBD2 (5 bases). The CDR3 is made up of 20 amino acids. Trimming removed 2 bases at V and 5 bases at J, with 28 bases between. The V gene's germline CDR1 is KGHSH and CDR2 LQKENI.

In DNA form, the CDR3 reads TGCAGCGTTGGTAGCGGGAGGCCTCCGTACGAGCAGTACTTC. It specifies CSVGSGRPPYEQYF. The chain couples TRBV29-1 to TRBJ2-7; 10 bases agree with TRBD2. The germline V gene has CDR1 SQVTM and CDR2 ANQGSEA. V shed 4 bases, J shed 4 bases, and the junction held 7 bases outside the gene matches. The CDR3 is made up of 14 amino acids.

The chain is built from TRBV19 and TRBJ1-5, with 7 bases aligning to TRBD1. There are 16 residues in the CDR3. From germline, CDR1 is LNHDA and CDR2 SQIVND (reference sequence). V was pared by 4 bases and J by 4 bases, with 10 bases of the junction left unmatched. CDR3 sequence: CASSTAWRGRNQPQHF. Here the CDR3 DNA reads TGTGCCAGTAGTACGGCGTGGAGGGGGCGTAATCAGCCCCAGCATTTT.

The CDR3 spells CASSSGQDPRETQYF. CDR3 sequence (DNA): TGTGCCAGCAGCTCCGGACAGGATCCCCGGGAGACCCAGTACTTC. The chain employs TRBV11-3 and TRBJ2-5, with 7 bases matching TRBD1. V was pared by 4 bases and J by 5 bases, with 10 bases of the junction left unmatched. The CDR3 has 15 amino acids. Germline V CDR1 and CDR2: SGHNT, YENEEA.